This entry features one T cell receptor beta chain sequence. The CDR3 consists of 19 residues. From germline, CDR1 is LGHNT and CDR2 FRNRAP. Trimming removed 3 bases from V and 2 bases from J; junction bases left unmatched: 18. The table came from immunoSEQ multiplex PCR; TCRdb's copy has only in-frame clones and leaves some out. The sample consists of 200,000 to 250,000 clones, roughly nine tenths of them appearing once. The entry originates in a study of blood T cell repertoires in COVID-19. The TCR sequence derives from a woman aged 45-65 years in a cohort exposed to, infected with or recovered from COVID-19 (not recorded which). The chain links TRBV12-5 to TRBJ2-5; TRBD1 matches 7 bases. The specimen was PBMCs or T cells enriched from blood (not recorded which). This chain's CDR3 is CASGFVDREVPSGQETQYF. In nucleotides, the CDR3 is TGTGCTAGTGGTTTTGTTGACAGGGAAGTTCCATCGGGGCAAGAGACCCAGTACTTC.